This entry concerns a single TCR beta chain. The repertoire was sequenced with immunoSEQ multiplex PCR; TCRdb's copy has only in-frame clones and lacks some. The sample lists fewer than 400,000 clones, 80% to 90% seen once, with 0.65% to 0.85% in the top ten. The data are from a study of cytomegalovirus exposure and HLA in healthy donors. The J segment lost 5 bases and the V segment lost 1 base, leaving 12 bases of the junction unmatched. The CDR3 contains 18 residues. Specimen: PBMCs. The chain employs TRBV23-1 and TRBJ2-5; 11 bases line up with TRBD2. TRBV23-1 is known as an ORF, though its function is uncertain. This TCR was sampled from a woman in her late teens or twenties in good health and CMV-seronegative. The DNA for the CDR3 is TGCGCCAGCAGTCAATATAGCGGGAGGGACTACCTCCAGGAGACCCAGTACTTC. This translates into CASSQYSGRDYLQETQYF.